The T cell receptor (beta chain) described here comes from a study of monozygotic twins with inflammatory bowel disease. The template switching step added UMIs that contained a 6-nucleotide sample barcode. TCRdb reworked the 5' RACE reads into one entry per CDR3 protein, no DNA. The record lists 110,000 to 150,000 distinct CDR3 sequences, of which the ten most abundant hold 0.95% to 1.5%. The CDR3 extends over 18 amino acids. Study-level points and caveats: No discrimination was achieved between different T cell subtypes. Using the inverse Simpson index, IBD patients had lower TCRbeta diversity than healthy co-twins.

About this clonotype itself: The antigen is not known.

Sequenced material: blood. The gene calls are TRBV21-1 and TRBJ2-2; TCRdb's D call of TRBD2 is untestable without DNA. TRBV21-1 is assigned pseudogene status. This clonotype was obtained from a human donor with ulcerative colitis or Crohn's disease, or a healthy co-twin of an affected twin (not recorded which). Here the CDR3 reads CASSKGSRAAANTGELFF.